The present entry profiles one T cell receptor (beta chain) with its context. This record belongs to a study of technical replicates of blood from a handful of donors. CDR3 length: 16 amino acids. In germline, CDR1 is SGHRS, CDR2 YFSETQ. V shed 1 base and J 2 bases; nucleotides not matched to a gene: 7. Assay: immunoSEQ multiplex PCR; the TCRdb copy retains only in-frame clones and omits some. The table lists tens of thousands of clones, roughly 91% of them singletons. The sample consisted of T cells isolated from PBMCs. This clonotype was obtained from a human donor in good health. Some clones in this sample may be carry-over from other donors' samples. This rearrangement joins TRBV5-1 to TRBJ2-3, with 7 bases that match TRBD2. CDR3 DNA: TGCGCCAGCAGCTTGACTCCGGGAGGTCCCACAGATACGCAGTATTTT. Translating gives CASSLTPGGPTDTQYF.